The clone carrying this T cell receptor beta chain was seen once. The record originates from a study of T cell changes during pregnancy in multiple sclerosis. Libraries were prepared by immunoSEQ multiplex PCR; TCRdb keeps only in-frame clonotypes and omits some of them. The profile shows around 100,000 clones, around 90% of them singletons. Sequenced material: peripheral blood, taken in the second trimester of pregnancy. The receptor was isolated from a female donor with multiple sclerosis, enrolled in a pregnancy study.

The CDR3: CAVRGQGGQPQHF. As DNA, the CDR3 is TGTGCCGTCCGAGGACAGGGCGGGCAGCCCCAGCATTTT. J is TRBJ1-5 and V is TRBV7-9; 8 bases fit TRBD1. Germline V gene sequence: CDR1 SEHNR, CDR2 FQNEAQ (reference sequence). Trimming cost V 11 bases and J 7 bases; bases outside gene matches: 10. The CDR3 is made up of 13 amino acids.